The present TCR beta chain was sequenced within a study of T cells in Graves' hyperthyroidism and ophthalmopathy. About this clonotype: Its antigen is not identified.

Germline CDR1 SEHNR, CDR2 FQNEAQ (reference sequence). This CDR3 is built from 14 residues. Trimming left V 5 bases short and J 3 bases short, with 13 bases between. The study's findings and limits: Separating ophthalmopathy from stable hyperthyroidism was achieved by a 13 V-J model. The majority of expanded thyroid clonotypes above 0.001 also appeared in blood.

There were TCR beta CDR3 regions amplified from RNA transcripts. In the first-round RT-PCR of the TCR CDR3, the HTBI primer set was used. TCRdb passed the multiplex PCR reads through MiXCR, listing each CDR3 protein once. The sample consists of some 370,000 distinct CDR3 sequences, about 17% of them appearing once. Those with hyperthyroidism were 18 to 65 years old, newly diagnosed, and ill for under 2 months. The chain is built from TRBV7-9 and TRBJ1-1; D is unclear. The specimen sequenced was blood. This receptor was obtained from a woman in her 30s with Graves' hyperthyroidism that later progressed to Graves' ophthalmopathy. The CDR3 region has the DNA TGTGCCAGCAGCCCCGGGAGGTTGTACACTGAAGCTTTCTTT. It codes for CASSPGRLYTEAFF.